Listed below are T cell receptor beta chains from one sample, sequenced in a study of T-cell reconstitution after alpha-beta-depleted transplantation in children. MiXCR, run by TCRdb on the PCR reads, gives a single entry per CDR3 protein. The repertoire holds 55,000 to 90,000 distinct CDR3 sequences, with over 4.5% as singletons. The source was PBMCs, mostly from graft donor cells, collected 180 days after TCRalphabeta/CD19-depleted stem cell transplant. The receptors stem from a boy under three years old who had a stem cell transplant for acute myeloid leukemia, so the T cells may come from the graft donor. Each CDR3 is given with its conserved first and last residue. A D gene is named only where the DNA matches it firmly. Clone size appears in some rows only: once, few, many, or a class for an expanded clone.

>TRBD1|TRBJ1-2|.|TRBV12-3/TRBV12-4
CASSFRDSRRYGYTF
TGTGCCAGCAGTTTCCGGGACAGCCGGCGGTATGGCTACACCTTC
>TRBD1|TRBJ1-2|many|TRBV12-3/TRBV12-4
CASSSGGPPYGYTF
TGTGCCAGCAGTTCAGGGGGCCCGCCCTATGGCTACACCTTC
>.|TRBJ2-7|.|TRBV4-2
CAMGGVGSSYEQYF
TGTGCCATGGGCGGTGTCGGAAGCTCCTACGAGCAGTACTTC
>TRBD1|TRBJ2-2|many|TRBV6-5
CASSRGTGWFGGELFF
TGTGCCAGCAGCCGCGGGACAGGGTGGTTCGGCGGGGAGCTGTTTTTT
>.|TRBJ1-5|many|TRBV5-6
CASSQQGSQPQHF
TGTGCCAGCAGCCAACAGGGTAGCCAGCCCCAGCATTTT
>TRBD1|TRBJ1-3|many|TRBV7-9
CASSSRGQSSGNTIYF
TGTGCCAGCAGTAGCCGGGGACAGAGCTCTGGAAACACCATATATTTT
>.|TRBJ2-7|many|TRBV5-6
CATGAAGRGEQYF
TGTGCCACCGGAGCGGCAGGGCGCGGCGAGCAGTACTTC
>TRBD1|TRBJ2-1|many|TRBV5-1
CASSPTQGAYNEQFF
TGCGCCAGCAGCCCTACACAGGGGGCCTACAATGAGCAGTTCTTC
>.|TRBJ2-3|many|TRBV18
CASSPLPSGGRTDTQYF
TGTGCCAGCTCACCGCTCCCATCAGGGGGGCGAACAGATACGCAGTATTTT
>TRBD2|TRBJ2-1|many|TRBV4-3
CASSQDWGGEQFF
TGCGCCAGCAGCCAAGATTGGGGGGGTGAGCAGTTCTTC
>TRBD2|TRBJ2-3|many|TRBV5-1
CASRLLAGALTDTQYF
TGCGCCAGCAGACTCCTAGCGGGGGCTTTAACAGATACGCAGTATTTT
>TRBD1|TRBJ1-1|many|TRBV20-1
CSAISPGQVDTEAFF
TGCAGTGCTATCAGCCCGGGACAGGTCGACACTGAAGCTTTCTTT
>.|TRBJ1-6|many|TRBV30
CAWTEGSNSPLHF
TGTGCCTGGACAGAAGGATCTAATTCACCCCTCCACTTT
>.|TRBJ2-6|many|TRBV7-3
CASSLNSYVLTF
TGTGCCAGCAGCTTAAACTCTTACGTCCTGACTTTC
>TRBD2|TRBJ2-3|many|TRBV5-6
CASSLGLAGPDTQYF
TGTGCCAGCAGCTTAGGGCTAGCGGGGCCAGATACGCAGTATTTT
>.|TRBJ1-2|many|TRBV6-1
CASRKGGQGDYTF
TGTGCCAGCAGGAAGGGGGGGCAAGGCGACTACACCTTC